This T cell receptor beta chain was identified in a study of PD-1 blockade in mismatch repair-deficient tumors. Broader study findings: Tumor-resident clones, often undetectable pretreatment in blood, expanded then contracted after pembrolizumab.

The CDR3 runs to 16 residues. CDR1 SGHAT and CDR2 FQNNGV come from the germline V gene. V trimming: 1 base; J trimming: 1 base; junction bases outside the gene matches: 4. PCR or immunohistochemistry showed mismatch repair deficiency in every enrolled patient. TCR sequencing covered a few patients who responded to pembrolizumab. Assay: immunoSEQ multiplex PCR; the TCRdb copy retains only in-frame clones and omits some. The profile covers 40,000 to 60,000 clones, with 78% appearing a single time and about 3.5% taken by the ten largest. A note on this clone: Its antigen is unidentified.

The clonotype comes from an adult with mismatch repair-deficient cancer. The sample in question was peripheral blood, obtained 4 weeks after starting pembrolizumab. V is TRBV11-2 and J is TRBJ2-7; 10 positions match TRBD2. The CDR3 sequence is CASSLVLAGDSYEQYF. CDR3 nucleotide sequence: TGTGCCAGCAGCTTAGTGCTAGCGGGAGATTCCTACGAGCAGTACTTC.